Below are 25 T cell receptor beta chains sequenced from a single sample in a study of kidney transplant recipient with SARS-CoV-2 infection. A single record per CDR3 protein comes from TCRdb applying MiXCR to the reads. The profile shows approximately 240,000 distinct CDR3 sequences, more than 25% of them singletons. Specimen: a blood sample, collected at baseline and on roughly day 110 from a kidney transplant recipient. These receptor sequences come from a male patient aged 25-45 years who had COVID-19 and was a kidney transplant recipient. Some T cells may have originated in the graft donor.

This clonotype was observed a single time. Just one base apart from a much larger clone, this may be a read error. The chain combines TRBV7-2 with TRBJ2-5, with D unclear. TRBJ2-7 explains the end of the DNA better; the J call may be wrong. This CDR3 contains 14 residues. In germline, CDR1 is SGHTA, CDR2 FQGNSA. CDR3 in DNA: TGTGCCAACAGCTTAGATCCAGGCCCCTACGAGCAGTACTTC. Protein product: CANSLDPGPYEQYF.

This clonotype was recorded at least ten times. The genes are TRBV11-3 and TRBJ1-2, with D unclear. Germline-derived CDR1 and CDR2 are SGHNT and YENEEA. CDR3 length equals 17 residues. Trimming removed 5 bases at V and 4 bases at J, with 23 bases between. The CDR3 loop reads CASSTNPDLGKTYGYTF. CDR3 DNA: TGTGCCAGCAGCACTAATCCCGATCTCGGAAAGACCTATGGCTACACCTTC. Variable domain in full (rest from reference TRBV11-3 and TRBJ1-2): EAGVVQSPRYKIIEKKQPVAFWCNPISGHNTLYWYLQNLGQGPELLIRYENEEAVDDSQLPKDRFSAERLKGVDSTLKIQPAELGDSAVYLCASSTNPDLGKTYGYTFGSGTRLTVV.

This clonotype has ten or more counts. The chain carries TRBV4-1 and TRBJ1-4; the D gene is possibly TRBD1 (6 bases). CDR3 length equals 15 residues. Germline-derived CDR1 and CDR2 are MGHRA and YSYEKL. V was trimmed by 6 bases and J by 2 bases, leaving 13 bases between them. DNA for the CDR3: TGCGCCAGCAGATCTCGCAGGGGTACTAATGAAAAACTGTTTTTT. Its translation is CASRSRRGTNEKLFF.

This clonotype showed up many times. This chain uses TRBV20-1 with TRBJ1-4; 7 bases match TRBD1. The CDR3 sequence is 19 residues long. The V gene's germline CDR1 is DFQATT and CDR2 SNEGSKA (reference sequence). V was pared by 0 bases and J by 7 bases, with 20 bases of the junction left unmatched. The CDR3 nucleotides are TGCAGTGCTAGAGATCTTCCCCAACTACGACAGGGTGTTGGTGAAAAACTGTTTTTT. Translated, it gives CSARDLPQLRQGVGEKLFF.

In the case of this clonotype: One end of the junction fails to match germline, which may point to a read error. The chain couples TRBV28 to TRBJ1-2, with a weak D call TRBD1 (6 bases). The CDR3 covers 13 residues. CDR1 and CDR2 (germline): MDHEN, SYDVKM. The CDR3: CAGSLTGNYGYTF. As DNA, the CDR3 is TGTGCCGGCAGTTTAACAGGGAACTATGGCTACACCTTC.

Comment on this clonotype: A much larger clonotype is one base distant, so this may be a read error. CDR3 sequence reads: CATSDRDKGYGHTF. The CDR3 nucleotides read TGTGCCACCAGTGACAGGGACAAGGGGTATGGCCACACCTTC. This rearrangement joins TRBV24-1 to TRBJ1-2; D is perhaps TRBD1 (6 bases). The CDR3 consists of 14 residues. CDR1 is KGHDR and CDR2 is SFDVKD in the germline V gene.

This clonotype was counted at least ten times. The CDR3: CASSQCTVVRKTYGYTF. The CDR3 DNA follows: TGTGCCAGCAGCCAATGCACGGTCGTTAGAAAGACCTATGGCTACACCTTC. The V and J genes are TRBV16 and TRBJ1-2; no firm D call. Looked up from germline, CDR1 is KGHSY and CDR2 is FQNENV. The ends were cut back, 1 base at V and 4 bases at J, with 19 bases in the middle. The CDR3 length is 17 residues.

This clonotype occurred many times. The V and J genes are TRBV28 and TRBJ2-5; 9 positions agree with TRBD1. This CDR3 spans 18 amino acids. The V gene's germline CDR1 is MDHEN and CDR2 SYDVKM. Germline trimming cut 5 bases from V and 4 bases from J; bases unmatched to any gene: 17. The CDR3 loop is CASSESPWDREGGETQYF. CDR3 coding DNA: TGTGCCAGCAGTGAATCCCCATGGGACAGGGAAGGGGGAGAGACCCAGTACTTC.

As regards this clonotype: This may come from a read error, since a much larger clone is one base off. This chain uses TRBV8-2 with TRBJ1-2. TRBV8-2 is shown as a pseudogene. The CDR3 loop spans 16 amino acids. CDR3 loop: CGSAVIDSRKTYDYTF. DNA of the CDR3: TGTGGCAGTGCTGTAATTGATAGCCGAAAGACCTATGACTACACCTTC.

The sample holds many counts of this clonotype. The chain uses TRBV19 and TRBJ1-2, with 8 bases aligning to TRBD1. V shed 6 bases and J 1 base; nucleotides not matched to a gene: 10. CDR3 length equals 16 residues. CDR1 and CDR2 from the germline V gene are LNHDA and SQIVND (reference sequence). CDR3 amino acids: CASSLTDRDFNYGYTF. In DNA form, the CDR3 reads TGTGCCAGTAGCCTCACGGACAGGGACTTTAACTATGGCTACACCTTC.

This clonotype has a count of ten or more. J is TRBJ1-2 and V is TRBV5-3, with D uncertain. TRBV5-3 is annotated as an ORF whose role is uncertain. The CDR3 is 16 residues long. V gave up 7 bases and J gave up 4 bases, with 23 bases separating them. The CDR3 nucleotides read TGTGCCAGAGACGACGAAGTGGTGAGAAAGACCTATGGCTACACCTTC. Protein sequence: CARDDEVVRKTYGYTF.

Concerning this clonotype: This could be a read error, since a much larger clone is one nucleotide away. This chain joins TRBV28 and TRBJ1-2; TRBD1 matches at 8 bases. The CDR3 has 14 amino acids. From germline, CDR1 is MDHEN and CDR2 SYDVKM. The CDR3 is CASSSQGAVYDYTF. The DNA for the CDR3 is TGTGCCAGCAGTTCCCAGGGGGCGGTCTATGACTACACCTTC.

With regard to this clonotype: Possible read error: a much larger clone is one base away. This chain joins TRBV9 and TRBJ2-4, with D maybe TRBD2 (6 bases). The assigned J gene may be wrong: the sequence end matches TRBJ2-7 better. The CDR3 spans 16 residues. The germline V gene encodes CDR1 SGDLS and CDR2 YYNGEE. Here the CDR3 DNA reads TGTGCCAGCAGCGTAGCTCGGGCAGGGCGCGGGGACGAGCAGTACTTC. Residues: CASSVARAGRGDEQYF.

The table lists this clonotype with many counts. The rearrangement joins TRBV20-1 to TRBJ2-2; D ambiguous. This CDR3 is 11 amino acids long. Trimming cost V 4 bases and J 6 bases, with 6 bases left between them. CDR1 is DFQATT, CDR2 SNEGSKA, per germline (reference sequence). In DNA form, the CDR3 reads TGCAGTGCTAAAGGAGCCGGGGAGCTGTTTTTT. Protein sequence: CSAKGAGELFF.

This clonotype occurred a few times. This chain connects TRBV9 to TRBJ2-3; 7 bases match TRBD2. The CDR3 is 15 amino acids. V shed 4 bases, J shed 1 base, and the junction held 6 bases outside the gene matches. CDR1 SGDLS and CDR2 YYNGEE come from the germline V gene. DNA for the CDR3: TGTGCCAGCAGCTTTGGACTAGGAGGCACAGATACGCAGTATTTT. Amino acid sequence: CASSFGLGGTDTQYF.

There are many counts of this clonotype. The V and J genes are TRBV5-5 and TRBJ1-2; D gene unclear. Looked up from germline, CDR1 is SGHKS and CDR2 is YYEKEE (reference sequence). The CDR3 length is 16 residues. V gave up 7 bases and J gave up 4 bases, with 23 bases separating them. The CDR3 sequence is CASPADVSRKTYGYTF. Written as DNA, the CDR3 is TGTGCCAGCCCCGCGGATGTCTCGCGAAAGACCTATGGCTACACCTTC.

In this sample, this clonotype turned up many times. This chain uses TRBV7-9 with TRBJ1-2; D may be TRBD1 (5 bases). V lost 3 bases and J 1 base, leaving 12 bases between the germline ends. This CDR3 has 15 residues. Germline V CDR1 and CDR2: SEHNR, FQNEAQ (reference sequence). CDR3 bases: TGTGCCAGCAGCTTCCCACGGGACGGTAACTATGGCTACACCTTC. Amino acids: CASSFPRDGNYGYTF.

There are many counts of this clonotype. The V call is TRBV11-2, the J call TRBJ1-1, with D possibly TRBD1 on 5 matching bases. Germline loops: CDR1 SGHAT, CDR2 FQNNGV. V was trimmed by 1 base and J by 4 bases, leaving 10 bases between them. CDR3 length equals 14 residues. The CDR3 DNA reads as TGTGCCAGCAGCTTAGGCAGGGAAGGCACTGAAGCTTTCTTT. This translates into CASSLGREGTEAFF.

This clonotype has ten or more counts. The V call is TRBV20-1, the J call TRBJ2-2; 12 nucleotides line up with TRBD2. The V gene end was trimmed by 5 bases and the J gene end by 7 bases; junction bases not matched to a gene: 8. The CDR3 has 15 residues. Germline V gene data show CDR1 as DFQATT and CDR2 as SNEGSKA (reference sequence). The CDR3 region has the DNA TGCAGTGCTGCTCTAGCGGGAGGGCCTGTCGGGGAGCTGTTTTTT. This gives the protein CSAALAGGPVGELFF.

This clonotype was found many times. The chain employs TRBV3-1 and TRBJ1-1; no clear D gene. The germline CDR1 and CDR2 sequences are LGHDT and YNNKEL (reference sequence). V was cut by 3 bases and J by 4 bases, with 21 bases left in between. CDR3 length: 17 residues. The CDR3 protein is CASSHVPPISIRTEAFF. Here the CDR3 DNA reads TGTGCCAGCAGCCACGTACCTCCCATTTCAATTCGCACTGAAGCTTTCTTT. Full variable domain (missing parts from reference TRBV3-1 and TRBJ1-1): DTAVSQTPKYLVTQMGNDKSIKCEQNLGHDTMYWYKQDSKKFLKIMFSYNNKELIINETVPNRFSPKSPDKAHLNLHINSLELGDSAVYFCASSHVPPISIRTEAFFGQGTRLTVV.

This clonotype was counted ten times or more. The CDR3 DNA reads as TGTGCCAGCAGTTATGCCGTCTCTATGCGAAAGACCTATGGCTACACCTTC. Translated: CASSYAVSMRKTYGYTF. The chain combines TRBV6-5 with TRBJ1-2; D is unclear. This CDR3 comprises 17 residues. The V and J ends lost 3 bases and 4 bases respectively, with 21 bases between them. Germline V gene data show CDR1 as MNHEY and CDR2 as SVGAGI.

The V and J genes are TRBV10-1 and TRBJ1-2; D gene uncertain. This CDR3 region has 17 residues. Germline CDR1 is WNHNN and CDR2 is SYGVQD (reference sequence). The V end lost 5 bases, the J end lost 4 bases, and 23 bases lay between the germline ends. The CDR3 nucleotides read TGCGCCAGCAGTACGCATTCAAGATCGCGAAAGACCTATGGCTACACCTTC. This codes for CASSTHSRSRKTYGYTF.

Comments on this clonotype: This sequence may be a read error, since a much larger clone differs from it by one base. CDR3 sequence reads: CAWDHMRYRKTYGCTF. The CDR3 region has the DNA TGTGCCTGGGATCATATGCGTTATAGAAAGACCTATGGCTGCACCTTC. V usage is TRBV30 and J usage is TRBJ1-2; unclear D gene. The CDR3 is 16 amino acids. Germline lookup yields CDR1 GTSNPN and CDR2 SVGIG (reference sequence).

This rearrangement joins TRBV6-4 to TRBJ1-2; D remains ambiguous. CDR1 is MRHNA, CDR2 SNTAGT, per germline. V was shortened by 4 bases and J by 8 bases, with 26 bases between the two germline ends. The length of the CDR3 is 17 residues. CDR3 coding DNA: TGTGCCAGCAGTGGAGACGTCTCACACGGAGAGACCTACGGCTACACCTTC. Its translation is CASSGDVSHGETYGYTF.

There are many counts of this clonotype. This chain joins TRBV10-1 and TRBJ1-2; no firm D call. Trimming pared 5 bases from V and 4 bases from J, leaving 23 bases between. Germline V lookup: CDR1 WNHNN, CDR2 SYGVQD (reference sequence). This CDR3 has 17 amino acids. This CDR3 is CASSRILRSRKTYGYTF. The DNA for the CDR3 is TGCGCCAGCAGTAGGATATTAAGATCGCGAAAGACCTATGGCTACACCTTC.